The clone carrying this TCR beta chain was recorded a few times. As yet, its antigen is unknown. These data are taken from a study of T-cell reconstitution after alpha-beta-depleted transplantation in children. Per the germline V gene, CDR1 is MNHEY and CDR2 is SVGAGI. Between the trimmed V and J ends, which lost 0 bases and 6 bases, there was a span of 14 bases. The CDR3 has 15 residues. Overall study results and limits: T-cell counts and diversity were attributed mostly to newly produced T cells one year after transplant.

Unique molecular identifiers were incorporated into the prepared TCRbeta library. TCRdb re-derived calls from the PCR reads in MiXCR, one entry per CDR3 protein. The table shows about 300,000 distinct CDR3 sequences, with over 7% occurring only once. The sample here was peripheral blood, taken 360 days after TCRalphabeta/CD19-depleted stem cell transplant. V and J are TRBV6-5 and TRBJ1-1; D not certain. This receptor was obtained from a female patient aged 2 to 10 who had a stem cell transplant for Fanconi anemia, so the T cells may come from the graft donor. CDR3 nucleotides: TGTGCCAGCAGTTACTCTCAGCGGGGTTGGGCTGAAGCTTTCTTT. This codes for CASSYSQRGWAEAFF.